The rows below give T cell receptor beta chains drawn from one sample of a study of blood T cell repertoires in COVID-19. The repertoire was sequenced with immunoSEQ multiplex PCR; TCRdb's copy has only in-frame clones and lacks some. Among 99,000 or so clones listed, about 88% were seen once. What was sequenced was peripheral blood. The receptor source for this set is a human donor in a cohort sampled during active COVID-19. The conserved cysteine and the conserved F or W are not part of the CDR3 here. Clone size appears in some rows only: once, few, many, or a class for an expanded clone.

J: TRBJ2-3; V: TRBV13; size: -; CDR3: ASSLESSGGLFDTQY
J: TRBJ2-5; V: TRBV5-1; size: -; CDR3: ASSVSGEETQY
J: TRBJ2-3; V: TRBV10-2; size: few; CDR3: ASSRPGQGRDTQY
J: TRBJ2-1; V: TRBV7-9; size: -; CDR3: ASSLVDGDNEQF
J: TRBJ1-1; V: TRBV6-5; size: -; CDR3: ASYEGLNTEAF
J: TRBJ1-2; V: TRBV28; size: -; CDR3: ASSSGTGGGYT
J: TRBJ2-5; V: TRBV19; size: -; CDR3: ASSIHYMPKETQY
J: TRBJ2-5; V: TRBV4-2; size: -; CDR3: ASSQDPSGGIQETQY
J: TRBJ2-5; V: TRBV13; size: -; CDR3: ASSRLAGGEAQY
J: TRBJ1-4; V: TRBV6-5; size: -; CDR3: ASSYSPGQLF
J: TRBJ1-2; V: TRBV6-5; size: once; CDR3: ASRVSGKVLGYT
J: TRBJ1-2; V: TRBV6-5; size: -; CDR3: ASKKGTGGSA
J: TRBJ1-6; V: TRBV4-3; size: -; CDR3: ASSPSWTAYNSPLH
J: TRBJ2-3; V: TRBV25-1; size: -; CDR3: ASSEASGDRVTQY
J: TRBJ2-2; V: TRBV4-3; size: -; CDR3: ASSHPQGAGTSIGELF
J: TRBJ2-1; V: TRBV19; size: once; CDR3: ASSIRGTGGGEQF
J: TRBJ1-2; V: TRBV5-1; size: -; CDR3: ASSLGDSNYGYT
J: TRBJ2-5; V: TRBV7-2; size: -; CDR3: ASSSPLISGGQETQY
J: TRBJ1-2; V: TRBV6-5; size: -; CDR3: ASSPGQNRPGGYT
J: TRBJ2-3; V: TRBV19; size: -; CDR3: ASRGAGATDTQY
J: TRBJ2-7; V: TRBV27; size: -; CDR3: AGDRSSYEQY
J: TRBJ2-5; V: TRBV15; size: -; CDR3: ATSTRTSGETQY
J: TRBJ2-1; V: TRBV4-2; size: -; CDR3: ASSQDSQGLGNEQF
J: TRBJ2-1; V: TRBV4-1; size: -; CDR3: ASSQGLASVNEQF
J: TRBJ2-1; V: TRBV7-2; size: -; CDR3: ASRTSGILEQF
J: TRBJ2-7; V: TRBV10-3; size: -; CDR3: AISEAAPGMDEQY
J: TRBJ2-3; V: TRBV19; size: -; CDR3: ASSEPLAASTDTQY
J: TRBJ1-6; V: TRBV18; size: -; CDR3: ASSPGPGGHSPLH
J: TRBJ1-2; V: TRBV7-2; size: -; CDR3: ASSLAPGSSGYT
J: TRBJ2-7; V: TRBV19; size: -; CDR3: ASSELAGYEQY
J: TRBJ1-2; V: TRBV7-9; size: once; CDR3: ASSPWPGVGASGYT
J: TRBJ1-2; V: TRBV6-6; size: -; CDR3: ASSWSSDRNNGYT
J: TRBJ2-1; V: TRBV12-3/TRBV12-4; size: -; CDR3: ASRVGQGNEQF
J: TRBJ2-5; V: TRBV6-5; size: -; CDR3: ASRPGTGGIQY
J: TRBJ1-1; V: TRBV7-2; size: once; CDR3: ASSLDSAGLTEAF
J: TRBJ1-3; V: TRBV4-1; size: -; CDR3: ASSQDFLPGNTIY
J: TRBJ2-1; V: TRBV4-1; size: once; CDR3: ASSQVGASGNSEQF
J: TRBJ2-1; V: TRBV6-5; size: -; CDR3: ASSRTSGAYNEQF
J: TRBJ1-2; V: TRBV6-5; size: -; CDR3: ASSTGAGYGYT
J: TRBJ1-2; V: TRBV27; size: -; CDR3: ASSLGSGYGYT
J: TRBJ1-2; V: TRBV28; size: -; CDR3: ASSLSQGARSYYGYT
J: TRBJ1-2; V: TRBV20-1; size: -; CDR3: SIGRSHGYT
J: TRBJ1-2; V: TRBV9; size: -; CDR3: ASTANSLNYGYT
J: TRBJ2-2; V: TRBV3-1/TRBV3-2; size: -; CDR3: ASSQVAGTSGARPAGELF
J: TRBJ1-2; V: TRBV5-4; size: once; CDR3: ASSSQSRGTYGYT
J: TRBJ2-3; V: TRBV11-1; size: few; CDR3: ASSLGAGRTDTQY
J: TRBJ2-6; V: TRBV29-1; size: -; CDR3: SVAHSSGANVLT
J: TRBJ2-2; V: TRBV28; size: -; CDR3: ASSLVRRGKLF